This entry lists 29 T cell receptor beta chains sequenced from one sample in a study of regulatory T cells in long-lasting Graves disease. Construction of the TCR beta libraries employed iRepertoire HTBI primers in conjunction with Arm-PCR of CDR3 regions. Each CDR3 protein is one row after TCRdb ran MiXCR on the multiplex PCR reads. This repertoire shows approximately 540,000 distinct CDR3 sequences, 12% found once; its top ten account for more than 8%. Time point noted: newly diagnosed GD, antithyroid drugs for less than 3 months. PBMCs were the source of the RNA used for TCR sequencing. The same sample was also studied in work on T cells in Graves' hyperthyroidism and ophthalmopathy.

Sample: peripheral blood mononuclear cells (PBMCs), taken at new diagnosis, from a patient treated with antithyroid drugs. These receptors were taken from a woman aged 25 to 45 with Graves disease.

Concerning this clonotype: The junction departs from germline at one end; a sequencing error may be responsible. J is TRBJ1-3 and V is TRBV20-1, with 9 nucleotides matching TRBD1. The CDR3 consists of 14 residues. The germline CDR1 and CDR2 sequences are DFQATT and SNEGSKA (reference sequence). The CDR3 is CSAGEGQGRNTIYF. CDR3 coding DNA: TGCAGTGCTGGAGAAGGACAGGGGAGAAACACCATATATTTT.

This clonotype is classed as medium-sized (0.01 to 0.1%). The CDR3 sequence: CASSLLPQTSPTDTQYF. CDR3 nucleotide sequence: TGCGCCAGCAGCTTACTCCCTCAGACTAGCCCTACAGATACGCAGTATTTT. V gene TRBV5-1 combines with J gene TRBJ2-3; 7 nucleotides agree with TRBD2. With V trimmed by 2 bases and J by 3 bases, 12 bases remained unmatched. The germline CDR1 and CDR2 sequences are SGHRS and YFSETQ. The CDR3 loop spans 17 amino acids.

This clonotype was observed a handful of times. This sequence joins TRBV7-9 and TRBJ2-1; the D gene is possibly TRBD2 (5 bases). The CDR3 length is 15 residues. Germline V CDR1 and CDR2: SEHNR, FQNEAQ (reference sequence). Trimming pared 3 bases from V and 0 bases from J, leaving 9 bases between. CDR3 DNA sequence: TGTGCCAGCAGCTTCCAGCGGAGCTCCTACAATGAGCAGTTCTTC. It translates to CASSFQRSSYNEQFF.

The rearrangement uses TRBV20-1 and TRBJ2-3; D possibly uses TRBD1 or TRBD2 (5 bases each). Judging by the DNA end, TRBJ2-5 fits better; the J call may be wrong. Germline lookup yields CDR1 DFQATT and CDR2 SNEGSKA (reference sequence). This CDR3 contains 15 residues. The CDR3 bases are TGCAGTGCTAGCATTCCGGGCAGTGGGGGAGAGACCCAGTACTTC. This gives the protein CSASIPGSGGETQYF.

V is TRBV4-3 and J is TRBJ2-1; TRBD2 matches at 11 bases. V dropped 0 bases and J dropped 9; count of bases not matched to a gene: 10. Germline loops: CDR1 LGHNA, CDR2 YSLEER. The CDR3 is made up of 17 amino acids. CDR3 sequence: CASSQEGRLAGIPEQFF. The CDR3 DNA reads TGCGCCAGCAGCCAAGAAGGCCGACTAGCGGGAATCCCTGAGCAGTTCTTC.

This clonotype has a handful of counts. The chain combines TRBV18 with TRBJ1-1; 7 positions match TRBD1. The CDR3 totals 15 residues. With V trimmed by 6 bases and J by 1 base, 8 bases remained unmatched. Germline CDR1 and CDR2: KGHSH and LQKENI. CDR3 in amino acids: CASSAQGFGNTEAFF. CDR3 in DNA: TGTGCCAGCTCGGCACAGGGGTTCGGGAACACTGAAGCTTTCTTT.

This clonotype was seen many times. This chain links TRBV11-3 with TRBJ2-3; D might be TRBD2 (5 bases). From germline, CDR1 is SGHNT and CDR2 YENEEA. The CDR3 spans 15 residues. Trimming stripped 3 bases from V and 0 bases from J, with 10 bases between. The CDR3 region is CASSLGRTSTDTQYF. The CDR3 DNA is TGTGCCAGCAGCTTGGGGAGAACTAGCACAGATACGCAGTATTTT.

This clonotype has ten or more counts. The gene calls are TRBV12-3 or TRBV12-4 and TRBJ2-7; 10 bases match TRBD1. The junction had 6 bases not matched to a gene; V was cut back by 5 bases and J by 2 bases. The length of the CDR3 is 15 residues. The CDR3 protein is CASSNIDRGPYEQYF. CDR3 nucleotides: TGTGCCAGCAGTAACATTGACAGGGGGCCCTACGAGCAGTACTTC.

This clonotype was observed at least ten times. The chain recombines TRBV20-1 with TRBJ2-1, with TRBD2 identical over 13 bases. The CDR3 is 18 residues long. Germline V gene sequence: CDR1 DFQATT, CDR2 SNEGSKA (reference sequence). Trimming took 6 bases from V and 0 from J; bases not matched to a gene: 11. The chain's CDR3 is CSAQTSGRSTHSYNEQFF. The CDR3 DNA is TGCAGTGCCCAGACTAGCGGGAGGTCTACCCACTCCTACAATGAGCAGTTCTTC.

This clonotype was observed many times. This chain joins TRBV28 and TRBJ2-1; weak D call: TRBD1 (6 bases). Trimming cost V 3 bases and J 5 bases, with 14 bases left between them. This CDR3 has 15 residues. Germline CDR1 is MDHEN and CDR2 is SYDVKM. The CDR3 sequence is CASSLITGINNEQFF. The CDR3 coding sequence is TGTGCCAGCAGTTTGATCACAGGGATCAACAATGAGCAGTTCTTC.

This clonotype was seen a few times. This rearrangement joins TRBV7-6 to TRBJ2-3; TRBD1 aligns across 10 bases. This CDR3 region has 17 residues. CDR1 is SGHVS and CDR2 is FNYEAQ in the germline V gene. Trimming took 5 bases from V and 4 from J; bases not matched to a gene: 12. CDR3: CASSEGTGANFPDTQYF. The CDR3 coding sequence is TGTGCCAGCAGCGAGGGGACAGGGGCGAACTTCCCAGATACGCAGTATTTT.

This clonotype was seen a handful of times. This sequence joins TRBV14 and TRBJ2-7; TRBD1 agrees at 9 bases. The CDR3 totals 13 residues. V lost 5 bases to trimming and J lost 7 bases; unmatched junction nucleotides: 6. Germline CDR1 SGHDN, CDR2 FVKESK. This CDR3 reads CASSLDRGWEQYF. CDR3 DNA sequence: TGTGCCAGCAGCTTGGACAGGGGCTGGGAGCAGTACTTC.

This clonotype has at least ten counts. The chain couples TRBV7-2 to TRBJ1-6; TRBD1 might be the D (5 bases). CDR3 length equals 14 residues. In germline, CDR1 is SGHTA, CDR2 FQGNSA. V dropped 5 bases and J dropped 7 bases, with 12 bases sitting between them. CDR3 DNA: TGTGCCAGCAGCCCCATGACAGAAAATTCACCCCTCCACTTT. This sequence encodes CASSPMTENSPLHF.

The chain links TRBV20-1 to TRBJ2-7; 11 bases fit TRBD2. The CDR3 is made up of 18 amino acids. The germline CDR1 and CDR2 sequences are DFQATT and SNEGSKA (reference sequence). The ends lost 3 bases at V and 3 bases at J; junction bases unmatched: 16. Here the CDR3 reads CSARDHFPGTSGDYEQYF. For the CDR3, the DNA is TGCAGTGCTAGGGACCATTTCCCCGGGACTAGCGGCGACTACGAGCAGTACTTC.

This clonotype was recorded many times. The chain is built from TRBV7-3 and TRBJ2-6, with D maybe TRBD2 (6 bases). The CDR3 consists of 16 residues. Germline-derived CDR1 and CDR2 are SGHTA and FQGTGA. V shed 3 bases and J shed 3 bases, with 12 bases lying between them. The CDR3: CASSFSPGLGANVLTF. The CDR3, as DNA: TGTGCCAGCAGCTTTTCGCCGGGACTTGGGGCCAACGTCCTGACTTTC.

On this clonotype: A clone one base away is much larger, so this may be a read error. The rearrangement uses TRBV16 and TRBJ2-5; 8 nucleotides match TRBD1. CDR3 size: 14 residues. The germline V gene encodes CDR1 KGHSY and CDR2 FQNENV. In nucleotides, the CDR3 is TGTACCAGCAGCCCAACAGGGGGCCAAGAGACCCAGTACTTC. This codes for CTSSPTGGQETQYF.

This clonotype showed up many times. The rearrangement uses TRBV6-1 and TRBJ2-2; tentative D call: TRBD1 (5 bases). Germline lookup yields CDR1 MNHNS and CDR2 SASEGT. The CDR3 has 12 amino acids. Trimming removed 6 bases from V and 7 bases from J, with 9 bases in between. CDR3 residues: CASRGRVGELFF. The CDR3 DNA is TGTGCCAGCAGAGGCAGGGTCGGGGAGCTGTTTTTT.

At least ten counts were recorded for this clonotype. The J gene is TRBJ2-7, the V gene TRBV30, with a weak D call TRBD2 (6 bases). The CDR3 length is 11 residues. Germline V gives CDR1 GTSNPN, CDR2 SVGIG (reference sequence). The V end lost 7 bases, the J end lost 3 bases, and 10 bases lay between the germline ends. As DNA, the CDR3 is TGTGCCTTCCGGGACTTCTACGAGCAGTACTTC. Amino acid sequence: CAFRDFYEQYF.

A word on this clonotype: This may stem from a read error, because a much larger clone lies one nucleotide away. The chain is built from TRBV27 and TRBJ2-5; D remains unclear. The CDR3 contains 14 residues. V was shortened by 8 bases and J by 1 base, with 14 bases between the two germline ends. Germline lookup yields CDR1 MNHEY and CDR2 SMNVEV (reference sequence). CDR3 region: CASGPSRPQETQYF. The CDR3 DNA reads TGTGCCAGCGGTCCCTCACGTCCCCAAGAGACCCAGTACTTC.

This clonotype was found many times. The chain uses TRBV24-1 and TRBJ2-1; the match to TRBD2 covers 10 bases. Germline V lookup: CDR1 KGHDR, CDR2 SFDVKD. The CDR3 has 18 residues. V shed 6 bases and J 2 bases; nucleotides not matched to a gene: 12. Here the CDR3 reads CATSRPSGSVPAYNEQFF. CDR3 nucleotides: TGTGCCACCAGTCGACCTAGCGGGAGTGTGCCCGCCTACAATGAGCAGTTCTTC.

As to this clonotype: A junction end diverges from the germline sequence, so it may reflect a read error. V usage is TRBV11-2 and J usage is TRBJ2-7; D unclear. The CDR3 covers 13 residues. From germline, CDR1 is SGHAT and CDR2 FQNNGV. The CDR3 DNA follows: TGTGCCAGCAGCCAAGGACGATCCTACGAGCGGTACTTC. It encodes CASSQGRSYERYF.

This clonotype has just a few counts. The chain employs TRBV7-9 and TRBJ1-1, with no clear D. There are 15 residues in the CDR3. Trimming cost V 5 bases and J 1 base, with 14 bases left between them. Germline values: CDR1 SEHNR, CDR2 FQNEAQ (reference sequence). This CDR3 reads CASSMDGSSNTEAFF. CDR3 in DNA: TGTGCCAGCAGCATGGACGGGTCTTCGAACACTGAAGCTTTCTTT.

This clonotype was seen ten or more times. This chain joins TRBV18 and TRBJ1-4; D is ambiguous. V was shortened by 3 bases and J by 5 bases, with 13 bases between the two germline ends. The length of the CDR3 is 15 residues. Germline V CDR1 and CDR2: KGHSH, LQKENI. CDR3 bases: TGTGCCAGCTCACCGACATTCGGGTTGAATGAAAAACTGTTTTTT. Translation: CASSPTFGLNEKLFF. Drawing the rest from reference TRBV18 and TRBJ1-4, the complete variable domain is NAGVMQNPRHLVRRRGQEARLRCSPMKGHSHVYWYRQLPEEGLKFMVYLQKENIIDESGMPKERFSAEFPKEGPSILRIQQVVRGDSAAYFCASSPTFGLNEKLFFGSGTQLSVL.

At least ten counts were recorded for this clonotype. V and J are TRBV20-1 and TRBJ2-7, with 7 bases lining up with TRBD1. Germline values: CDR1 DFQATT, CDR2 SNEGSKA (reference sequence). The CDR3 is made up of 14 amino acids. After removal of 5 bases from V and 5 bases from J, the junction contained 12 bases not matched to a gene. The CDR3 here is CSAPNRGISDEQYF. CDR3 DNA: TGCAGTGCTCCAAACAGGGGTATCAGTGACGAGCAGTACTTC.

There are many counts of this clonotype. This chain links TRBV27 with TRBJ2-3; 8 positions match TRBD1. From germline, CDR1 is MNHEY and CDR2 SMNVEV (reference sequence). The CDR3 loop spans 16 amino acids. V lost 6 bases, J lost 1 base, and 9 bases stayed unmatched. The CDR3 loop reads CASRDRVLRGTDTQYF. CDR3 sequence (DNA): TGTGCCAGCAGGGACAGGGTGCTACGCGGCACAGATACGCAGTATTTT.

This clonotype has ten or more counts. The chain uses TRBV30 and TRBJ2-7; D assignment may be TRBD1 or TRBD2 (5 bases each). The germline V gene encodes CDR1 GTSNPN and CDR2 SVGIG (reference sequence). The V end lost 5 bases, the J end lost 2 bases, and 13 bases lay between the germline ends. The CDR3 spans 13 residues. DNA for the CDR3: TGTGCCTGGGGGGGAACGGTTGCCTACGAGCAGTACTTC. Protein product: CAWGGTVAYEQYF.

This clonotype occurred many times. The J gene is TRBJ1-2, the V gene TRBV2; 9 positions agree with TRBD1. This CDR3 comprises 16 residues. The junction had 15 bases not matched to a gene; V was cut back by 6 bases and J by 7 bases. Germline V CDR1 and CDR2: SNHLY, FYNNEI. The CDR3 protein is CASRATGGGKSGGYTF. The CDR3 DNA reads as TGTGCCAGCAGGGCAACAGGGGGCGGGAAAAGTGGTGGCTACACCTTC.

The chain is built from TRBV9 and TRBJ2-1; 13 bases line up with TRBD2. CDR1 is SGDLS and CDR2 is YYNGEE in the germline V gene. This CDR3 spans 18 amino acids. V shed 0 bases and J 4 bases; nucleotides not matched to a gene: 7. The CDR3, as DNA: TGTGCCAGCAGCGTAGGACTAGCGGGAGGATTGGATTACAATGAGCAGTTCTTC. It is translated as CASSVGLAGGLDYNEQFF.

This clonotype was counted at least ten times. The V and J genes are TRBV6-1 and TRBJ1-2, with a weak D call TRBD1 (6 bases). The CDR3 sequence is 14 residues long. The germline gives CDR1 MNHNS, CDR2 SASEGT. V was cut by 1 base and J by 4 bases, with 10 bases left in between. The CDR3 DNA sequence: TGTGCCAGCAGTGAAGGGGCAGGGGCCTATGGCTACACCTTC. The encoded protein is CASSEGAGAYGYTF.